Sequencing of this TCR beta chain was carried out in a study of CD8+CD57+ T cells in acquired aplastic anemia. Study information: Sorted CD4+ and CD8+ cells yielded DNA averaging about 3.1 ug. General study findings and limits: CD8+ Simpson's diversity in patients was not significantly different from that in controls. Patients and controls had in common approximately 30 CD8+ CDR3 sequences.

The CDR3 is made up of 13 amino acids. Germline CDR1 is LNHDA and CDR2 is SQIVND (reference sequence). Genomic DNA acted as the template from which TCR beta VDJ combination and CDR3 sequence profiling were carried out. Using its own MiXCR run on the reads, TCRdb lists one record per CDR3 protein. Of about 200,000 distinct CDR3 sequences listed, roughly 45% are singletons. Details on this clonotype: What it binds is unknown. One junction end disagrees with the germline gene, perhaps due to a read error.

All sequencing subjects had displayed CD8+CD57+ cell expansion on flow cytometry. Severe acquired aplastic anemia was the diagnosis recorded for all patients. V and J are TRBV19 and TRBJ1-1, with a possible D match to TRBD1 (5 bases). This TCR was sampled from a human donor with aplastic anemia. What was sequenced was sorted CD4+, CD8+, or CD8+CD57+ T cells (not recorded which) from PBMCs. The CDR3 DNA reads TGTGCCAGTAGTCTCACAGGAGACACTGAAGCTTCCTTT. Translation: CASSLTGDTEASF. Full variable domain (outside the CDR3, taken from reference TRBV19 and TRBJ1-1): DGGITQSPKYLFRKEGQNVTLSCEQNLNHDAMYWYRQDPGQGLRLIYYSQIVNDFQKGDIAEGYSVSREKKESFPLTVTSAQKNPTAFYLCASSLTGDTEASFGQGTRLTVV.